These T cell receptor beta chains were read from a single sample in a study of identical twins. Each CDR3 protein gets one entry after TCRdb re-called the 5' RACE reads with MiXCR. The data hold some 1,700,000 distinct CDR3 sequences, with around 29% observed a single time. The sample was cord blood. The receptors derive from a newborn girl in good health. Both conserved end residues are part of each CDR3. Each record gives: J gene, D gene, clone size, V gene, CDR3 DNA, CDR3 protein. A D gene is named only where the DNA matches it firmly. Clone size is given for some rows only: seen once, a few or many times, or a class if the clone is expanded.

TRBJ2-1 | TRBD2 | NA | TRBV5-1 | TGCGCCAGCAGCTTGGTTGCGGGAGTCGTCGGTAAAGAGCAGTTCTTC | CASSLVAGVVGKEQFF
TRBJ2-7 | TRBD2 | NA | TRBV5-1 | TGCGCCAGCAGCTTGACTAGCGGGAGAGGAGGGTTAGCCTACGAGCAGTACTTC | CASSLTSGRGGLAYEQYF
TRBJ1-4 | NA | once | TRBV20-1 | TGCAGTGCCCAGGGAGAGTGGGATGAAAAACTGTTTTTT | CSAQGEWDEKLFF
TRBJ2-3 | TRBD1 | NA | TRBV12-3/TRBV12-4 | TGTGCCAGCAGGGGGGAGACAGGGGGGTCAGATACGCAGTATTTT | CASRGETGGSDTQYF
TRBJ1-2 | TRBD1 | few | TRBV15 | TGTGCCACCAGCAGAGGAGACAGGGGATATGGCTACACCTTC | CATSRGDRGYGYTF
TRBJ2-7 | NA | many | TRBV25-1 | TGTGCCAGCAGTGATGGGCACTTCTCCTACGAGCAGTACTTC | CASSDGHFSYEQYF
TRBJ2-1 | TRBD2 | NA | TRBV19 | TGTGCCAGTAGTAGTCGGACTAGCGGGAGGTTAGAGTTCTTC | CASSSRTSGRLEFF
TRBJ1-2 | TRBD1 | NA | TRBV2 | TGTGCCAACAGGGGGGAGTATGGCTACACCTTC | CANRGEYGYTF
TRBJ1-2 | TRBD1 | NA | TRBV24-1 | TGTGCCACCAGTTCGTCGGGACAGAACTATGGCTACACCTTC | CATSSSGQNYGYTF
TRBJ1-3 | NA | NA | TRBV9 | TGTGCCAGCAGCGCTAAAAGGTCTGGAAACACCATATATTTT | CASSAKRSGNTIYF
TRBJ2-7 | NA | once | TRBV21-1 | TGTGCCAGCATTCAACTAGCGGGCTCCTACGAGCAGTACTTC | CASIQLAGSYEQYF
TRBJ2-1 | NA | NA | TRBV6-6 | TGTGCCAGCAGTTACTTCGCTTCTAACAATGAGCAGTTCTTC | CASSYFASNNEQFF
TRBJ2-1 | TRBD2 | NA | TRBV19 | TGTGCCAGTAACAGCGGGAGCCCCTACAATGAGCAGTTCTTC | CASNSGSPYNEQFF
TRBJ1-2 | NA | NA | TRBV28 | TGTGCCAGCAGCTCCACAGTAGAGATCTATGGCTACACCTTC | CASSSTVEIYGYTF
TRBJ1-1 | NA | NA | TRBV6-6 | TGTGCCAGCAGTCCCGTAGGGGGAGGGACTGAAGCTTTCTTT | CASSPVGGGTEAFF
TRBJ2-2 | TRBD2 | few | TRBV25-1 | TGTGCCAGCGGTTACCTCGAGGCTAGCGGGAATCCCGGGGAGCTGTTTTTT | CASGYLEASGNPGELFF
TRBJ2-1 | NA | NA | TRBV5-8 | TGTGCCAGCAGCTCACCAGCCAGGACCCCCTACAATGAGCAGTTCTTC | CASSSPARTPYNEQFF
TRBJ2-5 | TRBD2 | few | TRBV12-3/TRBV12-4 | TGTGCCAGCAGAGAGAGGACTAGCGGGTTCCAAGAGACCCAGTACTTC | CASRERTSGFQETQYF
TRBJ2-7 | TRBD2 | NA | TRBV27 | TGTGCCAGCAGTTTGTCCTATAGCGGGGGGGACAATGAGCAGTACTTC | CASSLSYSGGDNEQYF
TRBJ2-1 | TRBD2 | once | TRBV6-1 | TGTGCCAGCAGGCACCTAGCGGCTTCCTACAATGAGCGGTTCTTC | CASRHLAASYNERFF
TRBJ2-2 | NA | NA | TRBV13 | TGTGCCAGCAGCTTAGAACGACTAGTGACCGGGGAGCTGTTTTTT | CASSLERLVTGELFF
TRBJ1-2 | NA | many | TRBV4-2 | TGTGCCAGCAGCCAAGACCAGACAGCTAACTATGGCTACACCTTC | CASSQDQTANYGYTF
TRBJ2-3 | NA | few | TRBV27 | TGTGCCAGCAGGCCCGGCTGGCCCCTCACAGATACGCAGTATTTT | CASRPGWPLTDTQYF
TRBJ2-7 | NA | NA | TRBV20-1 | TGCAGTGCTAGTTTCGGTACCTACGAGCAGTACTTC | CSASFGTYEQYF
TRBJ2-3 | TRBD2 | few | TRBV24-1 | TGTGCCACCAGTGATCGCGGACTAGCGGGAGTTGCGGATACGCAGTATTTT | CATSDRGLAGVADTQYF
TRBJ1-2 | TRBD1 | few | TRBV2 | TGTGCCAGCAGTGCAGGGCGACAGGGCTATGGCTACACCTTC | CASSAGRQGYGYTF
TRBJ1-5 | TRBD1 | NA | TRBV7-9 | TGTGCCAGCAGCTCGGACAGGGAAGTTCAGCCCCAGCATTTT | CASSSDREVQPQHF
TRBJ2-7 | NA | NA | TRBV20-1 | TGCAGTGCTAGAGATCTGAGGGGACCCGTTGCCTACGAGCAGTACTTC | CSARDLRGPVAYEQYF
TRBJ2-1 | TRBD1 | few | TRBV5-1 | TGCGCCAGCAGCTTGGCTCGGGTCGGACAGGGGGCGTTTCGATACAATGAGCAGTTCTTC | CASSLARVGQGAFRYNEQFF
TRBJ1-6 | NA | few | TRBV20-1 | TGCAGTGCTTGGAAACAGGGTAGCTCCTATAATTCACCCCTCCACTTT | CSAWKQGSSYNSPLHF
TRBJ1-1 | NA | NA | TRBV3-1 | TGTGCCAGCAGCCCCCGCCGCGGGTTCACTGAAGCTTTCTTT | CASSPRRGFTEAFF
TRBJ2-5 | NA | many | TRBV5-1 | TGCGCCAGCACCGCTAGAGGGGCTTACCAAGAGACCCAGTACTTC | CASTARGAYQETQYF
TRBJ1-2 | NA | NA | TRBV12-5 | TGTGCTAGTGGTTTGGTTACAGGGCGAGGCTACACCTTC | CASGLVTGRGYTF
TRBJ2-7 | TRBD2 | few | TRBV10-2 | TGCGCCAGCACCCCGACTAGCGGGGGTCCCTACGAGCAGTACTTC | CASTPTSGGPYEQYF
TRBJ2-3 | NA | NA | TRBV3-1 | TGTGCCAGCAGCCAAGATGAACGGGGGCCACGAGGTACGCAGTATTTT | CASSQDERGPRGTQYF
TRBJ2-7 | NA | NA | TRBV21-1 | TGTGCCAGCAGGGTACATCCGGCTAGCGGGAGAAGCTACGAGCAGTACTTC | CASRVHPASGRSYEQYF
TRBJ2-7 | NA | many | TRBV29-1 | TGCAGCGCTGCCGTCCCGGGACCTACTTCCTACGAGCAGTACTTC | CSAAVPGPTSYEQYF
TRBJ1-2 | NA | NA | TRBV5-1 | TGCGCCAGCAGCGTCGGGGCGCACAGCGATGGCTACACCTTC | CASSVGAHSDGYTF
TRBJ1-1 | NA | NA | TRBV2 | TGTGCCAGCACTGGAGGAGAGACATTTCACACTGAAGCTTTCTTT | CASTGGETFHTEAFF
TRBJ2-7 | NA | few | TRBV28 | TGTGCCAGCAGTTTAGTCGCGGCAGGGCCCTACGAGCAGTACTTC | CASSLVAAGPYEQYF
TRBJ2-2 | NA | NA | TRBV21-1 | TGTGCCAGCAGCACAGGGGTCACCGGGGAGCTGTTTTTT | CASSTGVTGELFF
TRBJ1-1 | NA | NA | TRBV7-9 | TGTGCCAGCAGCTTAGCGGGTCCCAGGACTGAAGCTTTCTTT | CASSLAGPRTEAFF
TRBJ1-4 | NA | NA | TRBV20-1 | TGCAGTGCTAGAAGACAGGCTAATGAAAAACTGTTTTTT | CSARRQANEKLFF
TRBJ1-1 | NA | NA | TRBV14 | TGTGCCAGCAGCCAAAGGTCAGCTGAAGCTTTCTTT | CASSQRSAEAFF
TRBJ2-3 | NA | NA | TRBV5-1 | TGCGCCAGCAGCTTCTCGGGACTCTCTACGCAGTATTTT | CASSFSGLSTQYF
TRBJ2-1 | NA | NA | TRBV24-1 | TGTGCCACCAGTGATTTTGGCAGGGAAGAGCAGTTCTTC | CATSDFGREEQFF
TRBJ2-5 | NA | few | TRBV6-5 | TGTGCCAGCATGGGGGGGGCGGAAGAGACCCAGTACTTC | CASMGGAEETQYF
TRBJ1-5 | TRBD1 | NA | TRBV6-1 | TGTGCCAGCAGACGACAGGGGGAACTGGGCAATCAGCCCCAGCATTTT | CASRRQGELGNQPQHF
TRBJ2-4 | NA | many | TRBV29-1 | TGCAGCGTTGAAAGCACAGCCAAAAACATTCAGTACTTC | CSVESTAKNIQYF
TRBJ1-3 | TRBD1 | NA | TRBV10-3 | TGTGCCATCAGAGATAGGGACAGCGGAAACACCATATATTTT | CAIRDRDSGNTIYF
TRBJ2-7 | TRBD1 | NA | TRBV29-1 | TGCAGCGTTGTGCCGACAGGGGGCAACGAGCAGTACTTC | CSVVPTGGNEQYF
TRBJ1-6 | NA | few | TRBV4-1 | TGCGCCAGCAGCCAAGTTGTCTGGGAGGATAATTCACCCCTCCACTTT | CASSQVVWEDNSPLHF
TRBJ1-2 | NA | NA | TRBV15 | TGTGCCACCAGCAGAGCCCTGGAGGCTCCCTATGGCTACACCTTC | CATSRALEAPYGYTF
TRBJ2-5 | NA | many | TRBV2 | TGTGCCAGCAGTGAAGGCCCGCTCCAAGAGACCCAGTACTTC | CASSEGPLQETQYF
TRBJ2-1 | NA | NA | TRBV6-5 | TGTGCCAGCAGTTACTCGTCGGTAGCGGTCCCTACAATTGAGCAGTTCTTC | CASSYSSVAVPTIEQFF
TRBJ2-7 | TRBD2 | many | TRBV28 | TGTGCCAGCAGTCCTTTAGTAGCGGGAGGGTACGAGCAGTACTTC | CASSPLVAGGYEQYF
TRBJ2-2 | NA | NA | TRBV7-2 | TGTGCCAGCAGCTTTAGTGGGGCGCCCGCCGGGGAGCTGTTTTTT | CASSFSGAPAGELFF